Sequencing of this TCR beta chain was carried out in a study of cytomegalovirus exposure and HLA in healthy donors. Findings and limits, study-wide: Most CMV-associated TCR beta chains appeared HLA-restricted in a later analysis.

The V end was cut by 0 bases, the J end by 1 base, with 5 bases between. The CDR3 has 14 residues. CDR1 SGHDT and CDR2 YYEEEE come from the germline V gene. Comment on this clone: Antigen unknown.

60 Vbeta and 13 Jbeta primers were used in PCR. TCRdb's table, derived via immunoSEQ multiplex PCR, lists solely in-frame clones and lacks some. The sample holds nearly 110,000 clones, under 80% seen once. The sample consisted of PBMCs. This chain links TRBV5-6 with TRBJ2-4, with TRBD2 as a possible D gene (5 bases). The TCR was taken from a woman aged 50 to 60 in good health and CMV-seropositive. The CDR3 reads CASSLGEAKNIQYF. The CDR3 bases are TGTGCCAGCAGCTTGGGGGAGGCCAAAAACATTCAGTACTTC.